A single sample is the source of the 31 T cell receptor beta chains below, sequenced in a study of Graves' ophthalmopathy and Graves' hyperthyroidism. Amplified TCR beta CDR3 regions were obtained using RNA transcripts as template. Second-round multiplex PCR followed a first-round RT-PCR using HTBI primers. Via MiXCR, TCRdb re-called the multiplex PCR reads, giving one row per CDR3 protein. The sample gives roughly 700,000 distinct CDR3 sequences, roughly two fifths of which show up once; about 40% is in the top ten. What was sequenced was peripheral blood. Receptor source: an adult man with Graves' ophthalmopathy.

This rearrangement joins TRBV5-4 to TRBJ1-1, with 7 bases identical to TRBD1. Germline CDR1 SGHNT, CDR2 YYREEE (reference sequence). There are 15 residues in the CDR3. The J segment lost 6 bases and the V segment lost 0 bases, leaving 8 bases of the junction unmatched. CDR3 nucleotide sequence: TGTGCCAGCAGCTTGGTTCAGGGGGAGATTTCTGAAGCTTTCTTT. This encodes CASSLVQGEISEAFF.

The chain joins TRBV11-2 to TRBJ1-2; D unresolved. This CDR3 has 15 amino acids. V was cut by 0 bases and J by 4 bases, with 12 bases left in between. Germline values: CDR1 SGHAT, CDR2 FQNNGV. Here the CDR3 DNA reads TGTGCCAGCAGCTTAGATAGTCGGAAACCCTATGGCTACACCTTC. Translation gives CASSLDSRKPYGYTF. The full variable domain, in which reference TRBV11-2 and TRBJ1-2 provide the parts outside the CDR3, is EAGVAQSPRYKIIEKRQSVAFWCNPISGHATLYWYQQILGQGPKLLIQFQNNGVVDDSQLPKDRFSAERLKGVDSTLKIQPAKLEDSAVYLCASSLDSRKPYGYTFGSGTRLTVV.

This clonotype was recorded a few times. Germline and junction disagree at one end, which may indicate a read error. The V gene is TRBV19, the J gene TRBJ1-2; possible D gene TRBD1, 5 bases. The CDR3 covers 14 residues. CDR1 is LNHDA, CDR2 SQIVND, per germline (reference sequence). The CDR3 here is CASIRGSSNYGYTF. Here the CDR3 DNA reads TGTGCCAGCATTCGGGGGTCTTCTAATTATGGCTACACCTTC. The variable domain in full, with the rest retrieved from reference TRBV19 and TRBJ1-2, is DGGITQSPKYLFRKEGQNVTLSCEQNLNHDAMYWYRQDPGQGLRLIYYSQIVNDFQKGDIAEGYSVSREKKESFPLTVTSAQKNPTAFYLCASIRGSSNYGYTFGSGTRLTVV.

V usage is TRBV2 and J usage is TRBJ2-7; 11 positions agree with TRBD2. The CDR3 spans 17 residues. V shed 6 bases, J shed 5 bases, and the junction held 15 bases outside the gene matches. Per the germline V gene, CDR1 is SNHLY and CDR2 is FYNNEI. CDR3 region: CASRRDGTSGLLDEQYF. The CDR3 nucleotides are TGTGCCAGCAGAAGGGACGGGACTAGCGGTTTACTGGACGAGCAGTACTTC.

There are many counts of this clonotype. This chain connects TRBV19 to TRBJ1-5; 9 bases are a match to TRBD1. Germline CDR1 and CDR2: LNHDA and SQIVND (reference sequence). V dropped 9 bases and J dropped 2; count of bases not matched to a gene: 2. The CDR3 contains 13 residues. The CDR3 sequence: CASRQGGNQPQHF. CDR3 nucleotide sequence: TGTGCCAGCAGACAGGGGGGCAATCAGCCCCAGCATTTT.

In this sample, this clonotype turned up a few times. CDR3 nucleotide sequence: TGTGCCAGCAGCCGACAGGTCACCTACGAGCAGTACTTC. Its translation is CASSRQVTYEQYF. The chain employs TRBV6-5 and TRBJ2-7; TRBD1 might be the D (6 bases). Germline V gene lookup returns CDR1 MNHEY and CDR2 SVGAGI. CDR3 length: 13 amino acids. V gave up 6 bases and J gave up 2 bases, with 11 bases separating them.

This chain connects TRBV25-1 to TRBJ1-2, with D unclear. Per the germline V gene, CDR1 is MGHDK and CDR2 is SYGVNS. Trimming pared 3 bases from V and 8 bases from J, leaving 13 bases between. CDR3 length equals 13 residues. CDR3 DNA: TGTGCCAGCAGTGATAGTGCCGGGGAGGGCTACACCTTC. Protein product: CASSDSAGEGYTF.

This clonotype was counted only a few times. This CDR3 is CASSITWTGLNTGELFF. The CDR3 DNA sequence: TGTGCCAGCAGTATCACCTGGACAGGGCTAAACACCGGGGAGCTGTTTTTT. The chain employs TRBV25-1 and TRBJ2-2; TRBD1 matches 8 bases. CDR3 length: 17 amino acids. Germline CDR1 reads MGHDK; CDR2 reads SYGVNS. V lost 5 bases and J lost 2; bases outside the gene matches: 10.

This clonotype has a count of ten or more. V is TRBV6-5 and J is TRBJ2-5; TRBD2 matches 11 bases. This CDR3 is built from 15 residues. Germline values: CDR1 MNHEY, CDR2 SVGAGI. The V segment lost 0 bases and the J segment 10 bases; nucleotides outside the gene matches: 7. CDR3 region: CASSYSFSGRGDQYF. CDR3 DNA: TGTGCCAGCAGTTACTCGTTTAGCGGGAGGGGTGACCAGTACTTC.

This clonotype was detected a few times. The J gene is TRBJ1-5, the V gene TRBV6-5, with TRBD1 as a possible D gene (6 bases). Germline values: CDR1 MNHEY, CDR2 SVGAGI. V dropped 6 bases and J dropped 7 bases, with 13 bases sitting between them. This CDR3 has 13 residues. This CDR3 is CASRPRGEQPQHF. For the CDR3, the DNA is TGTGCCAGCAGACCCAGGGGAGAGCAGCCCCAGCATTTT.

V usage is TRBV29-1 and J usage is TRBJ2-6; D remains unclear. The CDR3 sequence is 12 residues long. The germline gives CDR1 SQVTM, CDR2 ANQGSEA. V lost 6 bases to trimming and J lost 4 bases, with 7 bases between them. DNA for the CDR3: TGCAGCGTCGGAACAGGGGCCAACGTCCTGACTTTC. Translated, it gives CSVGTGANVLTF.

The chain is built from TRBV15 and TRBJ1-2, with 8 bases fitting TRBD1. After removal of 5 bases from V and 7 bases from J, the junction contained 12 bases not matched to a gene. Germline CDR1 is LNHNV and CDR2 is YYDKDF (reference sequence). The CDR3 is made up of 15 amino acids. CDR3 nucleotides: TGTGCCACCAGCGGGGGCGGGGACAGGAGTAGTGGCTACACCTTC. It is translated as CATSGGGDRSSGYTF.

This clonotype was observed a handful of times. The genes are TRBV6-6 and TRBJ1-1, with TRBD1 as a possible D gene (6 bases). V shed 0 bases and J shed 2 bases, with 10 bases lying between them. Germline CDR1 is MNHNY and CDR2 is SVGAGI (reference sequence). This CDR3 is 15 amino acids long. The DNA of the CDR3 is TGTGCCAGCAGTTACTCGGGCAGGGGAAACACTGAAGCTTTCTTT. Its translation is CASSYSGRGNTEAFF.

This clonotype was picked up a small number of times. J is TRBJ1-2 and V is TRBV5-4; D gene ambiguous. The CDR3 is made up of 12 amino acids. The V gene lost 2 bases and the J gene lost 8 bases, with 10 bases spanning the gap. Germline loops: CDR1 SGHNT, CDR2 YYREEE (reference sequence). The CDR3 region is CASSFDKIGYTF. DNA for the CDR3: TGTGCCAGCAGCTTCGACAAGATCGGCTACACCTTC.

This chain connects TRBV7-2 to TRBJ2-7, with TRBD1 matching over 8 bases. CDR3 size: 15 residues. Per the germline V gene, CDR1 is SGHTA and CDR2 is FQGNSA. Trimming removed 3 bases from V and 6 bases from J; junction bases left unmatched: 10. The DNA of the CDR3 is TGTGCCAGCAGCTTGGACAGGGAAGCCTCCGCCGAGCAGTACGTC. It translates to CASSLDREASAEQYV.

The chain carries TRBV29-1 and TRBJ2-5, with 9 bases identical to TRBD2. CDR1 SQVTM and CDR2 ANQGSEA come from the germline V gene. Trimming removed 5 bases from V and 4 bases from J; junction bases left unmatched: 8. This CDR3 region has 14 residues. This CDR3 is CSVPSGRTRETQYF. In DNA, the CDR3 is TGCAGCGTTCCAAGCGGGAGGACGCGAGAGACCCAGTACTTC. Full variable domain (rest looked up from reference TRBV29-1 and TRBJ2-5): SAVISQKPSRDICQRGTSLTIQCQVDSQVTMMFWYRQQPGQSLTLIATANQGSEATYESGFVIDKFPISRPNLTFSTLTVSNMSPEDSSIYLCSVPSGRTRETQYFGPGTRLLVL.

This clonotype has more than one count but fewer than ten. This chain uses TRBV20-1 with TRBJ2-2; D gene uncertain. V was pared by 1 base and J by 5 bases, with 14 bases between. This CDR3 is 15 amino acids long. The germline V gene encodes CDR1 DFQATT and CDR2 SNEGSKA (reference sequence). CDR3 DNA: TGCAGTGCTAGAGGTTCAGGTCGAGTAACCGGGGAGCTGTTTTTT. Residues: CSARGSGRVTGELFF.

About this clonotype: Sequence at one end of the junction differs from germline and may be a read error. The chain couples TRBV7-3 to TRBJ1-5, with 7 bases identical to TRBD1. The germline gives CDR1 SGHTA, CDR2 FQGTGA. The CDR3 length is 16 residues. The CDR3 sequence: CASSPVRQGGNQPQHF. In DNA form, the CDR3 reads TGCGCCAGCAGCCCGGTGAGACAGGGCGGCAATCAGCCCCAGCATTTT.

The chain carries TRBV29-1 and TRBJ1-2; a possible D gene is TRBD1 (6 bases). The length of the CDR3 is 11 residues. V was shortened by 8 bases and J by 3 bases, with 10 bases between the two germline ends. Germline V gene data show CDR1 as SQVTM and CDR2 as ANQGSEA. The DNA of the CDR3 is TGCAGCTCACGGACAGACTATGGCTACACCTTC. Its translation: CSSRTDYGYTF.

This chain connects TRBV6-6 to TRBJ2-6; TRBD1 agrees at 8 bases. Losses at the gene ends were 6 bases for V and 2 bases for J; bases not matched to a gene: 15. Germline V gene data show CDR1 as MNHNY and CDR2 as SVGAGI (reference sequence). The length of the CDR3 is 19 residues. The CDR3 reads CASSPYGWTGRTGANVLTF. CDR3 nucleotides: TGTGCCAGCAGCCCGTACGGATGGACAGGGAGGACTGGGGCCAACGTCCTGACTTTC.

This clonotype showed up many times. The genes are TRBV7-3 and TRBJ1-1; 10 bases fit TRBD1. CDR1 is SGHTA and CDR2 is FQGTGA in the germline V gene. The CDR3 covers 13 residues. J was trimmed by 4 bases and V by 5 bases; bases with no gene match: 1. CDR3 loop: CASSGTGATEAFF. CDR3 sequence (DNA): TGTGCCAGCAGCGGGACAGGGGCCACTGAAGCTTTCTTT. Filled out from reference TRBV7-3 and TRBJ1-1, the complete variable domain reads GAGVSQTPSNKVTEKGKYVELRCDPISGHTALYWYRQSLGQGPEFLIYFQGTGAADDSGLPNDRFFAVRPEGSVSTLKIQRTERGDSAVYLCASSGTGATEAFFGQGTRLTVV.

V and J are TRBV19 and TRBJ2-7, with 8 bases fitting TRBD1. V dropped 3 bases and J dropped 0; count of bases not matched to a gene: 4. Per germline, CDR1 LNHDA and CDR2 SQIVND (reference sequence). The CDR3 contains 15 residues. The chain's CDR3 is CASSIGTGSSYEQYF. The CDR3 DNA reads TGTGCCAGTAGTATTGGGACAGGAAGCTCCTACGAGCAGTACTTC.

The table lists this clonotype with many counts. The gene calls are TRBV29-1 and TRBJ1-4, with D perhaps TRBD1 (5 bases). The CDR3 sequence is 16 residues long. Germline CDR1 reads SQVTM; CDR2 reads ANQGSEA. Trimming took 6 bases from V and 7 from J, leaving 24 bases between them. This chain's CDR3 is CSVQTNLDSYLEKLFF. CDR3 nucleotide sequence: TGCAGCGTCCAAACTAACCTCGACAGTTATCTTGAAAAACTGTTTTTT.

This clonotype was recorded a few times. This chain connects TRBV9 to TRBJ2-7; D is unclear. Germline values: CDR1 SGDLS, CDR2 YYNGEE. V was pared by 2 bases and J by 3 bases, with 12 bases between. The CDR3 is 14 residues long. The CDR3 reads CASSVSVENYEQYF. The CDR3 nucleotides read TGTGCCAGCAGCGTGAGCGTGGAGAACTACGAGCAGTACTTC.

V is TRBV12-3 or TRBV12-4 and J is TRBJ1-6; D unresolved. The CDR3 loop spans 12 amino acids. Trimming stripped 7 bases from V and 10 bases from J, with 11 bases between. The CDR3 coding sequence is TGTGCCAGCACCACCGAAGGGTCACCCCTCCACTTT. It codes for CASTTEGSPLHF.

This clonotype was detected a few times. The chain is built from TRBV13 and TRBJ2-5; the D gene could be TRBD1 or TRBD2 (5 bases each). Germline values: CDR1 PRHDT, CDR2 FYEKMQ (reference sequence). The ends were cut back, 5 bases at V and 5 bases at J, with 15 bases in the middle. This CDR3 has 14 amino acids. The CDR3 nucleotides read TGTGCCAGCAGCCAAAACGGGGCCCCCGAGACCCAGTACTTC. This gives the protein CASSQNGAPETQYF.

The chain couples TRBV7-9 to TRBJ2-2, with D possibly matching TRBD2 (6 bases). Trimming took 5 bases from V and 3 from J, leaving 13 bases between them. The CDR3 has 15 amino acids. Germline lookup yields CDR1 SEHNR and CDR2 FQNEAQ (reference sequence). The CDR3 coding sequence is TGTGCCAGCAGCCCCTCGGGACTTCACACCGGGGAGCTGTTTTTT. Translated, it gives CASSPSGLHTGELFF.

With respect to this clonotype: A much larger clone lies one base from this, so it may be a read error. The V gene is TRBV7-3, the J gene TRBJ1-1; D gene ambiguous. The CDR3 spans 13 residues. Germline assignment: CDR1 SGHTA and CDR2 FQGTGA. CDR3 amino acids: CASGLGTDTEAFF. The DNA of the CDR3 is TGTGCCAGCGGCTTAGGTACGGACACTGAAGCTTTCTTT.

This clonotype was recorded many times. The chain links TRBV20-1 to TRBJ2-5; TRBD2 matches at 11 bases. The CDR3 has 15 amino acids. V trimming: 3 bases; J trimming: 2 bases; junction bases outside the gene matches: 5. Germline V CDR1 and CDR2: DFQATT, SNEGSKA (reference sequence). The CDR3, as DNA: TGCAGTGCTAGTAGGACTAGCGGGTCGCAAGAGACCCAGTACTTC. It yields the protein CSASRTSGSQETQYF.

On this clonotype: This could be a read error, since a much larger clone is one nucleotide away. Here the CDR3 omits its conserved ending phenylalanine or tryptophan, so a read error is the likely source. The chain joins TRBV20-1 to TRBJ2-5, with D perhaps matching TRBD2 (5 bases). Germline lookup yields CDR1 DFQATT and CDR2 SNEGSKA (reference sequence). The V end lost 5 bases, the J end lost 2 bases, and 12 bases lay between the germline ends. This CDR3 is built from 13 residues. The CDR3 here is CSARVATQETQYC. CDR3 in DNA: TGCAGTGCTCGGGTAGCGACTCAAGAGACCCAGTACTGC.

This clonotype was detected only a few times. The CDR3 sequence is CASSVGPAGGTYEQYF. The CDR3 DNA is TGTGCCAGCAGCGTAGGGCCAGCGGGGGGTACCTACGAGCAGTACTTC. The chain is built from TRBV9 and TRBJ2-7, with 9 bases that match TRBD2. In germline, CDR1 is SGDLS, CDR2 YYNGEE. This CDR3 region has 16 residues. The junction had 6 bases not matched to a gene; V was cut back by 0 bases and J by 2 bases.